One and the same sample provided the 10 T cell receptor beta chains below, sequenced in a study of control samples from healthy donors and cancer patients. Profiling relied on immunoSEQ multiplex PCR, and the TCRdb table lists in-frame clones only, not all of them. The sample holds about 61,000 clones; around 90% are singletons and the top ten take less than 7%. Source material: PBMCs. The receptors come from a man aged 55-75 years with colorectal cancer.

The chain carries TRBV10-3 and TRBJ2-7; D ambiguous. The V gene lost 2 bases and the J gene lost 0 bases, with 11 bases spanning the gap. The CDR3 runs 15 residues. Germline V lookup: CDR1 ENHRY, CDR2 SYGVKD. This chain's CDR3 is CAISEGGISSYEQYF. The CDR3, as DNA: TGTGCCATCAGTGAGGGCGGAATCAGCTCCTACGAGCAGTACTTC.

The chain couples TRBV11-3 to TRBJ2-5, with D possibly being TRBD1 (5 bases). Trimming stripped 6 bases from V and 2 bases from J, with 10 bases between. CDR1 and CDR2 from the germline V gene are SGHNT and YENEEA. CDR3 length: 13 amino acids. The CDR3 protein is CASSPQGQETQYF. The CDR3, as DNA: TGTGCCAGCAGTCCTCAGGGTCAAGAGACCCAGTACTTC.

The chain carries TRBV10-3 and TRBJ2-1; 8 nucleotides agree with TRBD2. In germline, CDR1 is ENHRY, CDR2 SYGVKD. The CDR3 extends over 19 amino acids. V was clipped by 6 bases and J by 2 bases; unmatched bases: 18. In nucleotides, the CDR3 is TGTGCCATCAGGCCCGTTGTTGGGGCGGGGGGACCAACCTACAATGAGCAGTTCTTC. It specifies CAIRPVVGAGGPTYNEQFF.

The rearrangement uses TRBV6-1 and TRBJ2-7, with D perhaps TRBD2 (5 bases). Trimming removed 7 bases from V and 1 base from J, with 20 bases in between. Germline V gene lookup returns CDR1 MNHNS and CDR2 SASEGT. This CDR3 comprises 16 residues. CDR3 in amino acids: CASIEGVSGISYEQYF. CDR3 bases: TGTGCCAGCATTGAGGGTGTGTCAGGAATATCCTACGAGCAGTACTTC.

The chain has TRBV30 and TRBJ1-1, with D perhaps TRBD1 (5 bases). Germline CDR1 GTSNPN, CDR2 SVGIG (reference sequence). V lost 5 bases to trimming and J lost 11 bases, with 12 bases between them. The CDR3 is 10 residues long. This CDR3 reads CAWAGTGAFF. CDR3 nucleotides: TGTGCCTGGGCCGGGACCGGGGCTTTCTTT.

The rearrangement links TRBV30 to TRBJ2-3; D may be TRBD2 (6 bases). V lost 2 bases and J 2 bases, leaving 11 bases between the germline ends. The CDR3 contains 14 residues. The germline CDR1 and CDR2 sequences are GTSNPN and SVGIG (reference sequence). The CDR3 DNA reads as TGTGCCTGGAGTAGGGGACTTGCCACAGATACGCAGTATTTT. This sequence encodes CAWSRGLATDTQYF.

The chain has TRBV9 and TRBJ1-2; D possibly corresponds to TRBD1 (6 bases). V lost 3 bases and J lost 1, with 19 bases in between. Germline V lookup: CDR1 SGDLS, CDR2 YYNGEE. This CDR3 region has 17 residues. CDR3 nucleotide sequence: TGTGCCAGCAGCGCGACCCAAAGCAGGGGAATTAACTATGGCTACACCTTC. Amino acids: CASSATQSRGINYGYTF.

This rearrangement joins TRBV6-5 to TRBJ2-7; 9 nucleotides match TRBD1. The CDR3 consists of 14 residues. Trimming removed 4 bases from V and 7 bases from J; junction bases left unmatched: 8. Per the germline V gene, CDR1 is MNHEY and CDR2 is SVGAGI. This chain's CDR3 is CASSLQGALGEQYF. The DNA for the CDR3 is TGTGCCAGCAGTTTACAGGGGGCGCTTGGGGAGCAGTACTTC.

V gene TRBV2 combines with J gene TRBJ1-1; D remains ambiguous. Trimming removed 4 bases from V and 1 base from J, with 7 bases in between. The CDR3 runs 13 residues. Germline lookup yields CDR1 SNHLY and CDR2 FYNNEI. CDR3 DNA: TGTGCCAGCAGTGTGGAGGGGAACACTGAAGCTTTCTTT. Its protein is CASSVEGNTEAFF.

V usage is TRBV11-2 and J usage is TRBJ2-7; 10 bases agree with TRBD2. This CDR3 has 17 residues. J gave up 5 bases and V 1 base, and 11 bases lay outside the gene matches. Germline V gives CDR1 SGHAT, CDR2 FQNNGV. CDR3 loop: CASSLVRGLADSNEQYF. Here the CDR3 DNA reads TGTGCCAGCAGCTTAGTACGAGGACTAGCGGACTCGAACGAGCAGTACTTC.